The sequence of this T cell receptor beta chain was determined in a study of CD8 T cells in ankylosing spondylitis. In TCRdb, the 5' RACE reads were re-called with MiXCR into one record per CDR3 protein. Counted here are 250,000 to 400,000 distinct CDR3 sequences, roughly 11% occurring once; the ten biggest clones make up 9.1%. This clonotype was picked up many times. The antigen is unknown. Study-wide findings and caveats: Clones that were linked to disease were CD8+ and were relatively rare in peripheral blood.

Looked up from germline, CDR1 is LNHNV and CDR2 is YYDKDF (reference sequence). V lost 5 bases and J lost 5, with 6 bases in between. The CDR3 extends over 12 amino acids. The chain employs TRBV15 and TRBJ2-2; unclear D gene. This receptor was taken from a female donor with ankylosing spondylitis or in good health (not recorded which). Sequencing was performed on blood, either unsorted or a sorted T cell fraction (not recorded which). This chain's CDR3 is CATSPRTGELFF. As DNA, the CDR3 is TGTGCCACCAGCCCTAGGACCGGGGAGCTGTTTTTT.